The 13 T cell receptor beta chains in this list originate from one sample, sequenced in a study of blood T cells in healthy people across ages. For the second PCR, which ran for roughly 7 to 11 cycles, a sample-barcoded 5' primer and a J-beta primer mix were used. TCRdb re-called the 5' RACE reads through MiXCR, storing one row per CDR3 protein. The sample carries 750,000 to 850,000 distinct CDR3 sequences, 20% to 25% recorded once. The data also belong to a second study, concerning T cells of mothers and their children.

The sample consisted of blood. All receptors come from a boy aged 5-17 years in good health.

The chain recombines TRBV29-1 with TRBJ2-5; maybe TRBD2 (7 bases). CDR3 length: 15 amino acids. Looked up from germline, CDR1 is SQVTM and CDR2 is ANQGSEA. V lost 6 bases and J lost 2, with 19 bases in between. CDR3: CSVDRQAAGQETQYF. In nucleotides, the CDR3 is TGCAGCGTAGATCGACAGGCAGCGGGGCAAGAGACCCAGTACTTC. Based on the CDR3 plus reference TRBV29-1 and TRBJ2-5, the full variable domain is SAVISQKPSRDICQRGTSLTIQCQVDSQVTMMFWYRQQPGQSLTLIATANQGSEATYESGFVIDKFPISRPNLTFSTLTVSNMSPEDSSIYLCSVDRQAAGQETQYFGPGTRLLVL.

This rearrangement joins TRBV6-1 to TRBJ1-6; D not certain. The CDR3 length is 11 residues. CDR1 and CDR2 from the germline V gene are MNHNS and SASEGT. Deletions cut 4 bases from V and 10 bases from J, with 5 bases between. CDR3 amino acids: CASSGVSPLHF. The CDR3, as DNA: TGTGCCAGCAGTGGGGTGTCACCCCTCCACTTT.

Comment on this clonotype: This may come from a read error, since a much larger clone is one base off. The chain combines TRBV28 with TRBJ1-5; possibly TRBD1 for D (5 bases). V lost 8 bases and J 15 bases, leaving 23 bases between the germline ends. CDR1 and CDR2 (germline): MDHEN, SYDVKM. This CDR3 has 13 residues. The CDR3 region has the DNA TGTGCCAGCGGGGGATCCTCGGGATGGAGGTGGCATTTT. This gives the protein CASGGSSGWRWHF.

This chain uses TRBV4-3 with TRBJ2-3, with D possibly being TRBD1 (5 bases). Deletions cut 4 bases from V and 3 bases from J, with 17 bases between. From germline, CDR1 is LGHNA and CDR2 YSLEER. The CDR3 spans 16 residues. The CDR3 is CASSRIGAWGTDTQYF. The DNA of the CDR3 is TGCGCCAGCAGCCGGATAGGGGCCTGGGGAACAGATACGCAGTATTTT.

In its sample, this clonotype was seen a few times. This chain links TRBV2 with TRBJ2-3, with TRBD2 matching over 14 bases. Trimming cost V 10 bases and J 4 bases; bases outside gene matches: 4. CDR1 and CDR2 from the germline V gene are SNHLY and FYNNEI. This CDR3 is built from 14 residues. CDR3 in amino acids: CAIGTSGSADTQYF. The CDR3 DNA sequence: TGTGCCATTGGGACTAGCGGGAGCGCAGATACGCAGTATTTT.

The chain employs TRBV4-2 and TRBJ2-5; perhaps TRBD2 as D (5 bases). The CDR3 loop spans 14 amino acids. CDR1 is LGHNA and CDR2 is YNFKEQ in the germline V gene. Deletions cut 3 bases from V and 1 base from J, with 9 bases between. In nucleotides, the CDR3 is TGTGCCAGCAGCCAGTGGGCGGGCCAAGAGACCCAGTACTTC. It codes for CASSQWAGQETQYF.

The rearrangement joins TRBV20-1 to TRBJ1-2; the D gene is possibly TRBD1 (5 bases). Per germline, CDR1 DFQATT and CDR2 SNEGSKA (reference sequence). This CDR3 spans 18 amino acids. Trimming pared 2 bases from V and 5 bases from J, leaving 27 bases between. CDR3: CSARLARSAAGKDYGYTF. DNA of the CDR3: TGCAGTGCTAGATTGGCCAGGTCGGCGGCAGGGAAGGATTATGGCTACACCTTC.

This clonotype was observed a few times. DNA for the CDR3: TGTGCCAGCAGCTTAATACCGAGCACAGATACGCAGTATTTT. It is translated as CASSLIPSTDTQYF. The chain carries TRBV7-3 and TRBJ2-3, with no clear D. V was cut by 1 base and J by 0 bases, with 5 bases left in between. CDR1 and CDR2 from the germline V gene are SGHTA and FQGTGA. The CDR3 totals 14 residues.

This clonotype was detected only a few times. In DNA form, the CDR3 reads TGTGCCAGCAGAGGACTCACCTACTACGAGCAGTACTTC. Protein sequence: CASRGLTYYEQYF. The rearrangement links TRBV28 to TRBJ2-7; maybe TRBD2 (5 bases). The CDR3 sequence is 13 residues long. From germline, CDR1 is MDHEN and CDR2 SYDVKM. V was clipped by 6 bases and J by 3 bases, with 12 bases between them. Looking up the rest from reference TRBV28 and TRBJ2-7 gives the full variable domain: DVKVTQSSRYLVKRTGEKVFLECVQDMDHENMFWYRQDPGLGLRLIYFSYDVKMKEKGDIPEGYSVSREKKERFSLILESASTNQTSMYLCASRGLTYYEQYFGPGTRLTVT.

V is TRBV28 and J is TRBJ1-5, with D possibly matching TRBD1 (5 bases). CDR3 length: 17 amino acids. V was cut by 5 bases and J by 2 bases, with 19 bases left in between. The germline CDR1 and CDR2 sequences are MDHEN and SYDVKM. The CDR3 DNA follows: TGTGCCAGCAGTCTTGAGGGACGGGTTTGGGGCAATCAGCCCCAGCATTTT. As protein: CASSLEGRVWGNQPQHF.

The chain recombines TRBV2 with TRBJ2-2; D tentatively reads TRBD1 or TRBD2 (5 bases each). There are 15 residues in the CDR3. CDR1 and CDR2 from the germline V gene are SNHLY and FYNNEI. The ends were cut back, 6 bases at V and 4 bases at J, with 15 bases in the middle. The CDR3 sequence is CASRPPGRITGELFF. CDR3 bases: TGTGCCAGCAGGCCCCCGGGACGGATCACCGGGGAGCTGTTTTTT.

The rearrangement links TRBV4-3 to TRBJ2-5; 13 bases align to TRBD2. The closer fit of TRBJ2-1 to the DNA end suggests the J call may be wrong. The CDR3 sequence is 15 residues long. Germline V CDR1 and CDR2: LGHNA, YSLEER. Written as DNA, the CDR3 is TGCGCCAGCAGCCAAGTGGGACTAGCGGGAAATGAGCAGTTCTTC. Its protein is CASSQVGLAGNEQFF.

V usage is TRBV7-9 and J usage is TRBJ2-5; D uncertain. Germline CDR1 and CDR2: SEHNR and FQNEAQ (reference sequence). The V end lost 5 bases, the J end lost 1 base, and 14 bases lay between the germline ends. CDR3 length equals 15 residues. CDR3 bases: TGTGCCAGCAGCCCCAATGTCGGCAGCCAAGAGACCCAGTACTTC. Its protein product is CASSPNVGSQETQYF.